These T cell receptor beta chains were read from a single sample in a study of CXCR3-negative and CXCR3-positive naive CD8 T cells. Each CDR3 protein gets one entry in TCRdb, which reprocessed the 5' RACE reads and gives no DNA. Its clone listing holds roughly 140,000 distinct CDR3 sequences. What was sequenced was naive CXCR3+ CD8+ T cells from blood. The receptors were sampled from a human donor in good health. Some clones in this sample may be carry-over from other donors' samples. The CDR3 runs from the conserved cysteine through the conserved F or W.

cdr3_length: 16
v_call: TRBV25-1
j_call: TRBJ1-4
cdr3_aa: CASSQNRDLANEKLFF

cdr3_length: 15
v_call: TRBV7-9
j_call: TRBJ2-7
cdr3_aa: CASSFGASNSYEQYF

cdr3_length: 15
v_call: TRBV6-4
j_call: TRBJ2-1
cdr3_aa: CASSDKGSSYNEQFF

cdr3_length: 15
v_call: TRBV29-1
j_call: TRBJ1-2
cdr3_aa: CSAGALDRVNYGYTF

cdr3_length: 15
v_call: TRBV6-2/TRBV6-3
j_call: TRBJ2-6
cdr3_aa: CASSYRDSGANVLTF

cdr3_length: 18
v_call: TRBV4-3
j_call: TRBJ2-3
cdr3_aa: CASSQRESGGVHTDTQYF

cdr3_length: 14
v_call: TRBV5-1
j_call: TRBJ1-1
cdr3_aa: CASSFGQGNTEAFF

cdr3_length: 15
v_call: TRBV19
j_call: TRBJ1-1
cdr3_aa: CASSSDQQGNTEAFF

cdr3_length: 15
v_call: TRBV4-3
j_call: TRBJ2-1
cdr3_aa: CASSPGTRSYNEQFF

cdr3_length: 11
v_call: TRBV28
j_call: TRBJ2-2
cdr3_aa: CASDYTGELFF

cdr3_length: 13
v_call: TRBV29-1
j_call: TRBJ1-1
cdr3_aa: CSVEEGGNTEAFF

cdr3_length: 15
v_call: TRBV9
j_call: TRBJ2-3
cdr3_aa: CASSGTSGSADTQYF

cdr3_length: 15
v_call: TRBV15
j_call: TRBJ2-7
cdr3_aa: CATAIGRRSSYEQYF

cdr3_length: 11
v_call: TRBV7-6
j_call: TRBJ2-7
cdr3_aa: CASSSPVEQYF

cdr3_length: 15
v_call: TRBV18
j_call: TRBJ2-2
cdr3_aa: CASSPERAHTGELFF

cdr3_length: 13
v_call: TRBV4-3
j_call: TRBJ1-2
cdr3_aa: CASSQDGSYGYTF

cdr3_length: 15
v_call: TRBV29-1
j_call: TRBJ2-1
cdr3_aa: CSVEDSGRLYNEQFF

cdr3_length: 17
v_call: TRBV7-9
j_call: TRBJ2-5
cdr3_aa: CASSSTGTSGRQETQYF

cdr3_length: 19
v_call: TRBV18
j_call: TRBJ2-5
cdr3_aa: CASSRNFPRAVRAEETQYF

cdr3_length: 16
v_call: TRBV7-6
j_call: TRBJ2-7
cdr3_aa: CASSLEPGQTADEQYF

cdr3_length: 14
v_call: TRBV7-3
j_call: TRBJ2-3
cdr3_aa: CASSRGLAGDTQYF

cdr3_length: 15
v_call: TRBV7-6
j_call: TRBJ2-7
cdr3_aa: CASSLGQGYSYEQYF

cdr3_length: 13
v_call: TRBV12-3/TRBV12-4
j_call: TRBJ2-2
cdr3_aa: CASVGQNTGELFF